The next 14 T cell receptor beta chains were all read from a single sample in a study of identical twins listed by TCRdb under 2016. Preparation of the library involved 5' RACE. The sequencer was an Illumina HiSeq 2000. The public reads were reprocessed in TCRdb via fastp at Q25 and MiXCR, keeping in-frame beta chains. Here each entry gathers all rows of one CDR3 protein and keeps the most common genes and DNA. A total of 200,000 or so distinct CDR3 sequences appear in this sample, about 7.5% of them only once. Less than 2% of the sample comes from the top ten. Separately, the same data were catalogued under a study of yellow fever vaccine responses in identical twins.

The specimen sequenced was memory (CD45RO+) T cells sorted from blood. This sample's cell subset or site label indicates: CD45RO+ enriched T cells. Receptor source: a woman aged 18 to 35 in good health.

Here the CDR3 reads CSARGLGGWAKNIQYF. The CDR3 DNA reads TGCAGTGCTAGAGGGCTTGGGGGTTGGGCCAAAAACATTCAGTACTTC. The chain has TRBV20-1 and TRBJ2-4; D might be TRBD1 or TRBD2, each matching 5 bases. Germline V lookup: CDR1 DFQATT, CDR2 SNEGSKA (reference sequence). V was cut by 1 base and J by 1 base, with 14 bases left in between. The CDR3 loop spans 16 amino acids.

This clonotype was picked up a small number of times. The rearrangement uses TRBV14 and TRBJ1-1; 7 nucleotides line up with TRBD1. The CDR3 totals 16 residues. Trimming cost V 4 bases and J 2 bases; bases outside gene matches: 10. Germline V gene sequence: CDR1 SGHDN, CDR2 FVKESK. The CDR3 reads CASSRQGMRGNTEAFF. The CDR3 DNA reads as TGTGCCAGCAGCCGACAGGGAATGAGGGGTAACACTGAAGCTTTCTTT.

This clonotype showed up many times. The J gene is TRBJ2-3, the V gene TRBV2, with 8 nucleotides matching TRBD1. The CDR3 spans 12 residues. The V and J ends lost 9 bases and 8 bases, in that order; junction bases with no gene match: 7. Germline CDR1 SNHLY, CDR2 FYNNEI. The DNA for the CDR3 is TGTGCCAGAGGACAGGGAGGAGGTACGCAGTATTTT. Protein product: CARGQGGGTQYF.

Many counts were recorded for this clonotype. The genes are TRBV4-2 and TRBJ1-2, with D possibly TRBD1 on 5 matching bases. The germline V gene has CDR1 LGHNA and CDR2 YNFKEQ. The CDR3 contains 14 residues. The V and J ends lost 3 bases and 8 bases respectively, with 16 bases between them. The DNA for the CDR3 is TGTGCCAGCAGCCAGGAGACCTGGGGGAGAGGCTACACCTTC. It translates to CASSQETWGRGYTF.

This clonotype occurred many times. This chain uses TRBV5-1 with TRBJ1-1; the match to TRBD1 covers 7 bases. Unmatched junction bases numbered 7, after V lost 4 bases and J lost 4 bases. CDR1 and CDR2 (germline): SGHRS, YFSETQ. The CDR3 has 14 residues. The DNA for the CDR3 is TGCGCCAGCAGCCAGGGGGGGCAGGTCACTGAAGCTTTCTTT. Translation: CASSQGGQVTEAFF. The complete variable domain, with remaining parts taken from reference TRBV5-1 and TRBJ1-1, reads KAGVTQTPRYLIKTRGQQVTLSCSPISGHRSVSWYQQTPGQGLQFLFEYFSETQRNKGNFPGRFSGRQFSNSRSEMNVSTLELGDSALYLCASSQGGQVTEAFFGQGTRLTVV.

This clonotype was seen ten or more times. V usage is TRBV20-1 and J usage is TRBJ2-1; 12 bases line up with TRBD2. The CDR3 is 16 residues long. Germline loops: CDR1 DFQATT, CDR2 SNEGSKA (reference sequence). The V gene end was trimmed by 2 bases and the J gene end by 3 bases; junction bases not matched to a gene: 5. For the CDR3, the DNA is TGCAGTGCTAGACTAGCGGGGGGGAGGTTCTACAATGAGCAGTTCTTC. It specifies CSARLAGGRFYNEQFF.

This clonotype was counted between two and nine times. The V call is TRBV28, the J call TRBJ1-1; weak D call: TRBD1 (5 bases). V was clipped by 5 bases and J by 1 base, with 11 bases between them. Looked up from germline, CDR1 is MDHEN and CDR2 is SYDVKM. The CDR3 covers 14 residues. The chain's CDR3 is CASSRDRRNTEAFF. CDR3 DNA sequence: TGTGCCAGCAGTCGAGACAGAAGGAACACTGAAGCTTTCTTT. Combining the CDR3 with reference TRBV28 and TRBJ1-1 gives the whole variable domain DVKVTQSSRYLVKRTGEKVFLECVQDMDHENMFWYRQDPGLGLRLIYFSYDVKMKEKGDIPEGYSVSREKKERFSLILESASTNQTSMYLCASSRDRRNTEAFFGQGTRLTVV.

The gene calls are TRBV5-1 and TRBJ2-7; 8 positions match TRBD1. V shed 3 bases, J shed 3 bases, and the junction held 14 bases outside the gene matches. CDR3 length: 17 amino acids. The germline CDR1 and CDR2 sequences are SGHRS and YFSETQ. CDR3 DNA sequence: TGCGCCAGCAGCTGGGGAGTCCCGGGACAGGAAATCTACGAGCAGTACTTC. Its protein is CASSWGVPGQEIYEQYF.

The DNA of the CDR3 is TGTGCCAGCAGGTCCATGGGACTAGCGGGGGGGCACGCCTACAATGAGCAGTTCTTC. Translation gives CASRSMGLAGGHAYNEQFF. The V gene is TRBV4-2, the J gene TRBJ2-1, with TRBD2 matching 16 bases. Germline V gives CDR1 LGHNA, CDR2 YNFKEQ. J lost 2 bases, V lost 6 bases, and 10 bases had no gene match. There are 19 residues in the CDR3.

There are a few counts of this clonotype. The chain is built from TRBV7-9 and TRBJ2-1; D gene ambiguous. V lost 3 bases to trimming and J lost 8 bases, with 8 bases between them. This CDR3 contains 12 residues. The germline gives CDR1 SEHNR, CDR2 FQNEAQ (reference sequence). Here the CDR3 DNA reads TGTGCCAGCAGCTTCCGGCGACATGAGCAGTTCTTC. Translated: CASSFRRHEQFF.

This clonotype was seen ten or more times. The CDR3 DNA follows: TGTGCCAGCGCTGTAAAAGGCGAAGGGGCGGATGAGCAGTTCTTC. This sequence encodes CASAVKGEGADEQFF. The V and J genes are TRBV6-2 or TRBV6-3 and TRBJ2-1, with D tentatively TRBD1 (5 bases). Germline CDR1 MNHEY, CDR2 SVGEGT. V was shortened by 8 bases and J by 8 bases, with 22 bases between the two germline ends. The CDR3 is 15 amino acids.

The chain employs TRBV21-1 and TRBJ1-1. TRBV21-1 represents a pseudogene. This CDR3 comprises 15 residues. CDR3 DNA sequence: TGTGCCAGCAGGTTAGACACGCACATGAACACTGAAGCTTTCTTT. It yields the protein CASRLDTHMNTEAFF.

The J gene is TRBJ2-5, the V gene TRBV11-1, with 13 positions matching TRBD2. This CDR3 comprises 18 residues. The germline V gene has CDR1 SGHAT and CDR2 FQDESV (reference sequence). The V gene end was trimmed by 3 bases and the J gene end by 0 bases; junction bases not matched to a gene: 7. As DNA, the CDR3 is TGTGCCAGCAGCTTTGGGGGACTAGCGGGACTACACCAAGAGACCCAGTACTTC. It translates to CASSFGGLAGLHQETQYF.

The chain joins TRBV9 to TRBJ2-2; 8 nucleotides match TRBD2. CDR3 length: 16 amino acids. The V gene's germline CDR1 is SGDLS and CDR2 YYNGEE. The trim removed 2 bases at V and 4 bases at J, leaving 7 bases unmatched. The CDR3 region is CASSVRSGGGTGELFF. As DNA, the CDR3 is TGTGCCAGCAGCGTGCGAAGCGGGGGCGGCACCGGGGAGCTGTTTTTT. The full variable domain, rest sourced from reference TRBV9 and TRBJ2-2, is DSGVTQTPKHLITATGQRVTLRCSPRSGDLSVYWYQQSLDQGLQFLIQYYNGEERAKGNILERFSAQQFPDLHSELNLSSLELGDSALYFCASSVRSGGGTGELFFGEGSRLTVL.